This T cell receptor (beta chain) derives from a study of control samples from healthy donors and cancer patients. The CDR3 runs 15 residues. From germline, CDR1 is DFQATT and CDR2 SNEGSKA (reference sequence). Trimming removed 3 bases from V and 2 bases from J, with 14 bases in between. Sequenced by immunoSEQ multiplex PCR; TCRdb stores in-frame clones only, minus some. Found here are about 150,000 clones, about 89% of them singletons; the top ten hold over 4.5%. The rearrangement uses TRBV20-1 and TRBJ1-5; tentative D call: TRBD1 (6 bases). Sequences were obtained from blood. This receptor was taken from a man between 25 and 39 years old in good health. As DNA, the CDR3 is TGCAGTGCTAGTAGGGGGAAAGTCCGCAATCAGCCCCAGCATTTT. Translating gives CSASRGKVRNQPQHF.